This T cell receptor (beta chain) was profiled in a study of CDR3 diversity in severe acne. TCRdb redid the calling of the PCR reads with MiXCR, one entry per CDR3 protein. The sample lists 65,000 to 95,000 distinct CDR3 sequences, under 65% occurring once. The CDR3 totals 15 residues. Germline V gene sequence: CDR1 SGHTA, CDR2 FQGNSA. The junction had 4 bases not matched to a gene; V was cut back by 5 bases and J by 6 bases. The rearrangement joins TRBV7-2 to TRBJ1-6, with TRBD1 matching over 10 bases. The sequenced material came from blood. The TCR was taken from a male donor in good health, without acne. The chain's CDR3 is CASSGGTGVNSPLHF. DNA for the CDR3: TGTGCCAGCAGCGGGGGGACAGGGGTTAATTCACCCCTCCACTTT.